This TCR beta chain originates from a study of T cell responses to AZD1222 COVID-19 vaccine. Study context: Second-dose intervals of approximately 4 or approximately 12 weeks were pooled. Broader study findings: Spike-spanning, vaccine-associated CD4 TCRs were dominant at 160-218 and 743-854. The donor group comprised mostly white British people and more females; the analysis possibly underestimated clonal diversity. The repertoires were collected only after the peak T cell response.

This table comes from immunoSEQ multiplex PCR, and its TCRdb copy is limited to in-frame clones, with some not included. Altogether roughly 110,000 clones are present, roughly 90% being singletons, with the ten largest covering 6.5% to 8%. V shed 4 bases, J shed 4 bases, and the junction held 13 bases outside the gene matches. Germline CDR1 is SEHNR and CDR2 is FQNEAQ (reference sequence). This CDR3 has 19 amino acids. Note on this clone: Its cognate antigen is unknown.

The clonotype was recovered from an adult in good health. The chain couples TRBV7-9 to TRBJ2-2; 12 nucleotides agree with TRBD2. The sample was peripheral blood, taken on day 0 of AZD1222 vaccination. CDR3 sequence reads: CASSSLPSSGRASTGELFF. CDR3 nucleotide sequence: TGTGCCAGCAGCTCCCTCCCCTCTAGCGGGAGGGCCAGCACCGGGGAGCTGTTTTTT.